The present T cell receptor (beta chain) was sequenced within a study of blood T cell repertoires in COVID-19. Across the study: Acute and convalescent COVID-19 samples came from the United States, Italy and Spain. PBMCs, B-cell-depleted T cells, or T cells were the source of the cDNA or gDNA that made up the material.

Cohort assignment relied on participant-reported clinical history. The CDR3 spans 18 residues. V was clipped by 4 bases and J by 0 bases; unmatched bases: 11. Germline V CDR1 and CDR2: SGHDT, YYEEEE. This clone was counted only a few times. Study processing details: Amplification of reference gene primers was used by the study to estimate nucleated cell counts. Generated by immunoSEQ multiplex PCR, the TCRdb table keeps only in-frame clones and is missing some. V, J and clone size reflect that table, while D and trimming were determined from the DNA. Among 310,000 or so clones, 89% were seen once, and the ten largest hold approximately 9.4%.

The sequence came from a woman in her thirties or forties who had recovered from COVID-19. The chain is built from TRBV5-6 and TRBJ2-2; 8 nucleotides line up with TRBD1. Material: PBMCs or T cells enriched from blood (not recorded which). The CDR3 region has the DNA TGTGCCAGCAGCCCTCGCCGGACAGGGCGAGCGAACACCGGGGAGCTGTTTTTT. Its translation: CASSPRRTGRANTGELFF. The complete variable domain, with remaining parts taken from reference TRBV5-6 and TRBJ2-2, reads DAGVTQSPTHLIKTRGQQVTLRCSPKSGHDTVSWYQQALGQGPQFIFQYYEEEERQRGNFPDRFSGHQFPNYSSELNVNALLLGDSALYLCASSPRRTGRANTGELFFGEGSRLTVL.